Following are 3 T cell receptor beta chains from one sample sequenced in a study of Graves' ophthalmopathy and Graves' hyperthyroidism (dated 2018 in TCRdb). Sequencing instrument: Illumina HiSeq 2000. For repertoire sequencing, the TCR beta CDR3 regions were amplified from RNA transcripts. The first round was an RT-PCR using HTBI primers with the Qiagen OneStep RT-PCR kit, and this first round was followed by a second-round multiplex PCR, then size selection and purification. The raw public data were reprocessed by TCRdb itself: fastp quality trimming at Q25, MiXCR clonotype calling, in-frame beta chains only. For every CDR3 protein sequence, its rows merge into one entry that carries the most common genes and DNA. Recorded for this sample are roughly 600,000 distinct CDR3 sequences; roughly 40% of them occurred a single time. The ten largest account for roughly 4.5% of the sample. The sample taken for sequencing was peripheral blood or thyroid tissue (not recorded which). The receptors derive from an adult man with Graves' hyperthyroidism.

The V and J genes are TRBV7-2 and TRBJ2-3; D perhaps matches TRBD2 (5 bases). Trimming took 2 bases from V and 6 from J, leaving 9 bases between them. The CDR3 extends over 13 amino acids. The germline CDR1 and CDR2 sequences are SGHTA and FQGNSA. The CDR3 is CASSLSGGDTQYF. The DNA of the CDR3 is TGTGCCAGCAGCTTAAGCGGTGGGGATACGCAGTATTTT.

The chain links TRBV20-1 to TRBJ1-1; D unresolved. The V gene lost 6 bases and the J gene lost 7 bases, with 9 bases spanning the gap. The V gene's germline CDR1 is DFQATT and CDR2 SNEGSKA (reference sequence). The CDR3 spans 10 residues. CDR3 region: CSAEEDEAFF. The CDR3 DNA sequence: TGCAGTGCCGAGGAGGATGAAGCTTTCTTT.

The V call is TRBV7-2, the J call TRBJ2-7, with 10 bases that match TRBD1. From germline, CDR1 is SGHTA and CDR2 FQGNSA. Germline trimming cut 5 bases from V and 4 bases from J; bases unmatched to any gene: 8. The CDR3 totals 15 residues. The CDR3: CASSRAGTGVYEQYF. The CDR3 DNA reads as TGTGCCAGCAGCAGGGCCGGGACAGGGGTTTACGAGCAGTACTTC. Variable domain in full (rest from reference TRBV7-2 and TRBJ2-7): GAGVSQSPSNKVTEKGKDVELRCDPISGHTALYWYRQSLGQGLEFLIYFQGNSAPDKSGLPSDRFSAERTGGSVSTLTIQRTQQEDSAVYLCASSRAGTGVYEQYFGPGTRLTVT.